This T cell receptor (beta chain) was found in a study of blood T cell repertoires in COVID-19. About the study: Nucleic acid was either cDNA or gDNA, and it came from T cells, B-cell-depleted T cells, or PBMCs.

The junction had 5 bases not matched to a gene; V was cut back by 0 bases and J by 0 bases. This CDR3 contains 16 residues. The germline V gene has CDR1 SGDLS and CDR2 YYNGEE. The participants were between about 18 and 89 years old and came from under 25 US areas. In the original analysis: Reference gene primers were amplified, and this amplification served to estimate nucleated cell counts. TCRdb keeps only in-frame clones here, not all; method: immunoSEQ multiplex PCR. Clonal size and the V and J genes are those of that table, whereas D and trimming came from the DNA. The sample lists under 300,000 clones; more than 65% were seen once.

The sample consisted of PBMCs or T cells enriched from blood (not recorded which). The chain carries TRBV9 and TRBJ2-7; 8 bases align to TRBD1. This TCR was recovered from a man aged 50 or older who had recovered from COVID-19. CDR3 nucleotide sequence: TGTGCCAGCAGCGTAGGTCCAGGGACAGGCTCCTACGAGCAGTACTTC. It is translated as CASSVGPGTGSYEQYF.